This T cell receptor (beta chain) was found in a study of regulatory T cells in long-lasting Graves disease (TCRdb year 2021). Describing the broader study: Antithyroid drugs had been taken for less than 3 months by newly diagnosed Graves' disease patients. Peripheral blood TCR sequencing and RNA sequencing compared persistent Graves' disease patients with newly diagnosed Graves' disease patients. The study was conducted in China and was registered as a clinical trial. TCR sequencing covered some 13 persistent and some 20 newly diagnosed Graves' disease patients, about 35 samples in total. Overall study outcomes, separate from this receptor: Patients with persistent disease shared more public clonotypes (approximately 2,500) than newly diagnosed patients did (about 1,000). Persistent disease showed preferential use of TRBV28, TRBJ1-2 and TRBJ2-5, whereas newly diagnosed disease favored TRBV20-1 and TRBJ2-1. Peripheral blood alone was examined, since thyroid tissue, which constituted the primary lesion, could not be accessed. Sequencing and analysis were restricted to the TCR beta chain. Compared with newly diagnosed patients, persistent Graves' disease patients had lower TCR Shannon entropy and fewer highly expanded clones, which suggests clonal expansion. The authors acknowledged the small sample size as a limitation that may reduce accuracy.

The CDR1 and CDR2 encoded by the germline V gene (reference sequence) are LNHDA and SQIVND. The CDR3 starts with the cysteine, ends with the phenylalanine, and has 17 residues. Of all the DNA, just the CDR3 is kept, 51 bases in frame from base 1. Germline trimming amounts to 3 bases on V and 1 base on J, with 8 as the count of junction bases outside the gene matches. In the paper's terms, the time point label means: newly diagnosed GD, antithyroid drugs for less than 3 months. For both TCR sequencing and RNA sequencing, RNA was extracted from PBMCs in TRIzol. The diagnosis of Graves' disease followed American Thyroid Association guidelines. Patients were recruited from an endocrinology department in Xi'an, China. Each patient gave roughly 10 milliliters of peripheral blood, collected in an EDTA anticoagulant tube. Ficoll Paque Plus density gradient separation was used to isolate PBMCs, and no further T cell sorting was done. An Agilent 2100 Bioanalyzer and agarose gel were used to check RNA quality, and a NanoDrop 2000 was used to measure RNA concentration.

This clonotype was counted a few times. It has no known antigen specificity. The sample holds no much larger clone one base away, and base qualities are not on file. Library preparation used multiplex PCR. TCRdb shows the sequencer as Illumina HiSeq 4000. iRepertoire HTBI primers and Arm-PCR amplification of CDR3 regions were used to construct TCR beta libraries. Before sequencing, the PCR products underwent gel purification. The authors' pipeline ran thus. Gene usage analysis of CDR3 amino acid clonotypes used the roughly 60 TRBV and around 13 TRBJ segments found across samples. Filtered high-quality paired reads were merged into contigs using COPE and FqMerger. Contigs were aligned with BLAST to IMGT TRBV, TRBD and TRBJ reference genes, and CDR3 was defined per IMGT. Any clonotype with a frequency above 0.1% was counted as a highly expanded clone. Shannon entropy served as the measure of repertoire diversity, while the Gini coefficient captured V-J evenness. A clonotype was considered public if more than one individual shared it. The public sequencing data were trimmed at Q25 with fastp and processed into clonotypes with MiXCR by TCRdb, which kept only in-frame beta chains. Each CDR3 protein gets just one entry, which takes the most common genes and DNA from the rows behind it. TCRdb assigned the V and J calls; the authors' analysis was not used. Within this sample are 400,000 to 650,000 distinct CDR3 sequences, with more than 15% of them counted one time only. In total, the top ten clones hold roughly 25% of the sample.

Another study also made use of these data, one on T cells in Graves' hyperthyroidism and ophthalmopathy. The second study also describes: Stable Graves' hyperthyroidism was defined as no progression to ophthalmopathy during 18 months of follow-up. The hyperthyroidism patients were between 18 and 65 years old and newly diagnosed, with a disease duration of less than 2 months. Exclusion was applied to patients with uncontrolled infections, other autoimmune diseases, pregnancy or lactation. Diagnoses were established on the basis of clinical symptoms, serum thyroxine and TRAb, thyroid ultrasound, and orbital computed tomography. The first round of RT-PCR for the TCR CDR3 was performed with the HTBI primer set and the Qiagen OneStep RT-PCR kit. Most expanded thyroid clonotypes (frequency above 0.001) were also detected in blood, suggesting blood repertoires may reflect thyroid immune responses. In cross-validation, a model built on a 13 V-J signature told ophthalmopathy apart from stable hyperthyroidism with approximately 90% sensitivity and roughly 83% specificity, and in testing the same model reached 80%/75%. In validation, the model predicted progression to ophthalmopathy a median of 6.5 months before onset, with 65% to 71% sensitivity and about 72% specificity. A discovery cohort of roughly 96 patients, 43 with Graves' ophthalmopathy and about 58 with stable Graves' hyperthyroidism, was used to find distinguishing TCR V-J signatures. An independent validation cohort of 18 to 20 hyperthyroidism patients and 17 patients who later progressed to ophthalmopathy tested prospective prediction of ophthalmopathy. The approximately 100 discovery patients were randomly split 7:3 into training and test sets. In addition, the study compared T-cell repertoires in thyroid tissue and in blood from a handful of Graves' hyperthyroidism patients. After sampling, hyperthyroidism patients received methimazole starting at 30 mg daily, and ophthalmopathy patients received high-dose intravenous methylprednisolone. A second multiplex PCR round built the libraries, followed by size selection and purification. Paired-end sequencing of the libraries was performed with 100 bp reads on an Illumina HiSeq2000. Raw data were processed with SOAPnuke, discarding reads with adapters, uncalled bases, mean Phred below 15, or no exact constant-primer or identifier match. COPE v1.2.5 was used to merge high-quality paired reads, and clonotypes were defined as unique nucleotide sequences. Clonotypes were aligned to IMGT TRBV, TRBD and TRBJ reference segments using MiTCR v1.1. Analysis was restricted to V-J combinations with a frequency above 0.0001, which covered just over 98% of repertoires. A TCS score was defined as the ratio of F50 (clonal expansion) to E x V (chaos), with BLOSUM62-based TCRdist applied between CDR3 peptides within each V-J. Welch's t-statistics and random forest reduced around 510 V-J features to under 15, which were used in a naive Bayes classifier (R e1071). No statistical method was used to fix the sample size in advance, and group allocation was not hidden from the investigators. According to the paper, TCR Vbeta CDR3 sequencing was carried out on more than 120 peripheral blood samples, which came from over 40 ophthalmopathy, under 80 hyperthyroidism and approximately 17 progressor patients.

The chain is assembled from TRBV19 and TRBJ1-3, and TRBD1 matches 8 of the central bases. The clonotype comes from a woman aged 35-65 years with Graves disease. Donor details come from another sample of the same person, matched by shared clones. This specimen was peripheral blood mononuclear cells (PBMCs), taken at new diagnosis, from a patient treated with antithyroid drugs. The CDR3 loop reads CASSIPGTGGSGNTIYF. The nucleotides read TGTGCCAGTAGTATCCCCGGGACAGGAGGATCTGGAAACACCATATATTTT. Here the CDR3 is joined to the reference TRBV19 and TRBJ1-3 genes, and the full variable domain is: DGGITQSPKYLFRKEGQNVTLSCEQNLNHDAMYWYRQDPGQGLRLIYYSQIVNDFQKGDIAEGYSVSREKKESFPLTVTSAQKNPTAFYLCASSIPGTGGSGNTIYFGEGSWLTVV.